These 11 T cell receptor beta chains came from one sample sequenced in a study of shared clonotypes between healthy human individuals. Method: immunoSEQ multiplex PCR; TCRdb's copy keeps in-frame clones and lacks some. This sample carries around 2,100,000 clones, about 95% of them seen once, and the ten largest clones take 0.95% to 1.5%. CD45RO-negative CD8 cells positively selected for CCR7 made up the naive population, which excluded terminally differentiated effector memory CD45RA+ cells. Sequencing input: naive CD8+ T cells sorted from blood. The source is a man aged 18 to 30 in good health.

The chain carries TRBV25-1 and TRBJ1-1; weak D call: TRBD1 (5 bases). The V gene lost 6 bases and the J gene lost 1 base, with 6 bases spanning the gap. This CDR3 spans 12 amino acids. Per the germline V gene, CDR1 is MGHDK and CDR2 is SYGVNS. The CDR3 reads CASSGTNTEAFF. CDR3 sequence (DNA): TGTGCCAGCAGCGGGACGAACACTGAAGCTTTCTTT.

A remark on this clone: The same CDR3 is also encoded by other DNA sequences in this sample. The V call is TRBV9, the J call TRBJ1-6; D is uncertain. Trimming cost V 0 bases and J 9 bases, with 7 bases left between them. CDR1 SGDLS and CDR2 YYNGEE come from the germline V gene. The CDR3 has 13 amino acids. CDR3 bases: TGTGCCAGCAGCGTAGATAGCGGTTCACCCCTCCACTTT. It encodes CASSVDSGSPLHF.

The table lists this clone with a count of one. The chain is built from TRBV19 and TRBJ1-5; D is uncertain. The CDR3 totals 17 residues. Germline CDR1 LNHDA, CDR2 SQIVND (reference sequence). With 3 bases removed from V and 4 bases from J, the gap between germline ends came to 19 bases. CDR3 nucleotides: TGTGCCAGTAGTATCCTGGCAGGCCCCCCGGGGAATCAGCCCCAGCATTTT. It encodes CASSILAGPPGNQPQHF.

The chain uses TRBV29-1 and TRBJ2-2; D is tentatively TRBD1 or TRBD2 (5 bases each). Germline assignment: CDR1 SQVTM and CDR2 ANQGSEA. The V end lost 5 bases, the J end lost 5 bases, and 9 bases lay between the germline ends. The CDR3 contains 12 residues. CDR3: CSVRWGTGELFF. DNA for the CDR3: TGCAGCGTTCGTTGGGGGACCGGGGAGCTGTTTTTT.

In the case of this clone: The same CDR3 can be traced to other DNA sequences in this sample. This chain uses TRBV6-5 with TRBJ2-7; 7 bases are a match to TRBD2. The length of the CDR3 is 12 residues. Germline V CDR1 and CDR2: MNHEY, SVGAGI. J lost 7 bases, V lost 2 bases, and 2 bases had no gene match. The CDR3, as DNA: TGTGCCAGCAGTTACGGCGGGGGAGAGCAGTACTTC. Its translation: CASSYGGGEQYF.

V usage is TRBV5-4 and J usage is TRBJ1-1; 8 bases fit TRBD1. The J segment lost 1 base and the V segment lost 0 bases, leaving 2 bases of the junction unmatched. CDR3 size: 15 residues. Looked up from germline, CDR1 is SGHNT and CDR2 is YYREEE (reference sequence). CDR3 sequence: CASSLDDRGNTEAFF. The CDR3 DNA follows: TGTGCCAGCAGCTTGGACGACAGGGGGAACACTGAAGCTTTCTTT.

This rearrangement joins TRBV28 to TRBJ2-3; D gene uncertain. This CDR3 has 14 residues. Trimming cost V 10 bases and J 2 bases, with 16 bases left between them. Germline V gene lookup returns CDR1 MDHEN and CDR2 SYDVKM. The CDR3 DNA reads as TGTGCCACCCGTCCGTCCGCCCTCACAGATACGCAGTATTTT. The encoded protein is CATRPSALTDTQYF.

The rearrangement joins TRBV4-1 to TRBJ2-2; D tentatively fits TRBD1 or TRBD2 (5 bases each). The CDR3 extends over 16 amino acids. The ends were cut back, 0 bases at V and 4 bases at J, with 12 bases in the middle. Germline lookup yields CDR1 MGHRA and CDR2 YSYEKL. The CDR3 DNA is TGCGCCAGCAGCCAAGATCCCGGGGCCCTCACCGGGGAGCTGTTTTTT. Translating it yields CASSQDPGALTGELFF.

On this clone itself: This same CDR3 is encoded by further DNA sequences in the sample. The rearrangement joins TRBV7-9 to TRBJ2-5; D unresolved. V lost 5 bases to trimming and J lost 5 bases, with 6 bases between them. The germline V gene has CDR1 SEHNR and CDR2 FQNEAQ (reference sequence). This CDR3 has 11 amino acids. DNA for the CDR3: TGTGCCAGCAGCCGTGGTGAGACCCAGTACTTC. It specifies CASSRGETQYF.

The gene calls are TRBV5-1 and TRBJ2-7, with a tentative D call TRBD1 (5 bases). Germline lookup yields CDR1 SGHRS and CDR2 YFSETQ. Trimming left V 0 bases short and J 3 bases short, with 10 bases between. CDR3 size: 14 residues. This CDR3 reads CASSLALGHYEQYF. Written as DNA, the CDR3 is TGCGCCAGCAGCTTGGCCCTCGGACACTACGAGCAGTACTTC.

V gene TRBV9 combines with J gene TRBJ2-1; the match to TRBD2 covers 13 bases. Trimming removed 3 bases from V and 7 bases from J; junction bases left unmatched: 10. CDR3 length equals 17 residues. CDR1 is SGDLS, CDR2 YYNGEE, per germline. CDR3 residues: CASSAPFGLAGANEQFF. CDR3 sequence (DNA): TGTGCCAGCAGCGCCCCCTTCGGACTAGCGGGGGCGAATGAGCAGTTCTTC.